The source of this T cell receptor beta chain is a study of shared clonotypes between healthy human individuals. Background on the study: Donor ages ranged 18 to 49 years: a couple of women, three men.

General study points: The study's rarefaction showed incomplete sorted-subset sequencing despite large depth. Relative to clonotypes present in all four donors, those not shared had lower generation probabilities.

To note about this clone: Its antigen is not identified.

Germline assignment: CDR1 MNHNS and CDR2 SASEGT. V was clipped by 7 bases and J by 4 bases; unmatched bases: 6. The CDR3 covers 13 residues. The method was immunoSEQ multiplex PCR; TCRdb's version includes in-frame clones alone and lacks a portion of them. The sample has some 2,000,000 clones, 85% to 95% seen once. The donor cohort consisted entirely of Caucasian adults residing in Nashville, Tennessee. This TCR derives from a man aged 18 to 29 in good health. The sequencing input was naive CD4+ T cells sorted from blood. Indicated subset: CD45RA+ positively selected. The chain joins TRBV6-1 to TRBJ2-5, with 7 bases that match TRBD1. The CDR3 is CASKRTGGETQYF. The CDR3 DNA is TGTGCCAGCAAAAGGACAGGCGGAGAGACCCAGTACTTC.